This is a list of T cell receptor beta chains from one sample in a study of blood T cell repertoires in COVID-19. Measured with immunoSEQ multiplex PCR; TCRdb has only the in-frame clones, and not every one. The data hold 150,000 to 180,000 clones, with 83% observed a single time. Sequences were obtained from peripheral blood. Every receptor here comes from a woman aged 60-70 years with COVID-19, enrolled during active disease. CDR3s include the opening cysteine and the closing phenylalanine or tryptophan. D genes are given only for firm matches. Only some rows state a clone size, as once, few, many or a class for expanded clones.

NA	TRBJ1-1	NA	TRBV24-1	TGTGCCACCAGTCTTCGGGGTGACACTGAAGCTTTCTTT	CATSLRGDTEAFF
TRBD2	TRBJ2-7	NA	TRBV29-1	TGCAGCGTTGAAACGGGGGGGATTTACGAGCAGTACTTC	CSVETGGIYEQYF
NA	TRBJ2-2	NA	TRBV9	TGTGCCAGCAGGCGGACAGGGGGCCGACTAGCGGGGAACACCGGGGAGCTGTTTTTT	CASRRTGGRLAGNTGELFF
TRBD2	TRBJ2-2	NA	TRBV5-1	TGCGCCAGCAGCTTGATGCGGGAGGCCCCCACCGGGGAGCTGTTTTTT	CASSLMREAPTGELFF
NA	TRBJ1-3	NA	TRBV14	TGTGCCAGCGGACGTGATGCGGGTACAGGAAACACCATATATTTT	CASGRDAGTGNTIYF
NA	TRBJ2-3	NA	TRBV7-2	TGTGCCAGCAGCTCCCTCGACTGGCGGGCACCAGATACGCAGTATTTT	CASSSLDWRAPDTQYF
NA	TRBJ1-2	NA	TRBV7-2	TGTGCCAGCAGCCCCGGCCAGGGTTTATATGGCTACACCTTC	CASSPGQGLYGYTF
NA	TRBJ1-2	NA	TRBV27	TGTGCCAGCAGTCTGTCGGGTGGAAACTATGGCTACACCTTC	CASSLSGGNYGYTF
TRBD1	TRBJ1-1	NA	TRBV27	TGTGCCAGCAGTTCAGCCGGGACAGCCCTGTTTACTGAAGCTTTCTTT	CASSSAGTALFTEAFF
NA	TRBJ1-5	NA	TRBV6-5	TGTGCCAGCAGGGTACTCAATCAGCCCCAGCATTTT	CASRVLNQPQHF
NA	TRBJ1-5	NA	TRBV3-1/TRBV3-2	TGTGCCAGCAGCCAGGGTCCGAGGAGCAATCAGCCCCAGCATTTT	CASSQGPRSNQPQHF
NA	TRBJ1-5	NA	TRBV10-3	TGTGCCATCAGTGAGACAGGGCGTAGCAATCAGCCCCAGCATTTT	CAISETGRSNQPQHF
TRBD1	TRBJ2-7	NA	TRBV2	TGTGCCAGCAGCTCCCCTGGACAGGTCTCCTACGAGCAGTACTTC	CASSSPGQVSYEQYF
TRBD1	TRBJ1-2	NA	TRBV5-1	TGCGCCAGCAGCTTATATACTTGGACAGGGGGCGCGTACTATGGCTACACCTTC	CASSLYTWTGGAYYGYTF
TRBD1	TRBJ1-2	few	TRBV29-1	TGCAGCGTTGCAAATAGGGACAGGGTAGGAGGCTACACCTTC	CSVANRDRVGGYTF
NA	TRBJ1-3	NA	TRBV24-1	TGTGCCACCAGTGATCCCGCTGGCCCCTCTGGAAACACCATATATTTT	CATSDPAGPSGNTIYF
NA	TRBJ1-2	NA	TRBV9	TGTGCCAGCAGCAATGGGGGGTTGGGGAACCCAAACTATGGCTACACCTTC	CASSNGGLGNPNYGYTF
TRBD1	TRBJ1-5	NA	TRBV7-9	TGTGCCAGCAGCCAATCGAACGCCGGGACAGGGTTACAGCCCCAGCATTTT	CASSQSNAGTGLQPQHF
NA	TRBJ2-2	NA	TRBV5-1	TGCGCCAGCAGCTTGGTTGTTAGTGACGGGGAGCTGTTTTTT	CASSLVVSDGELFF
NA	TRBJ1-5	NA	TRBV23-1	TGCGCCAGCAGTCAGGGGGGAGGCAATCAGCCCCAGCATTTT	CASSQGGGNQPQHF
NA	TRBJ2-1	NA	TRBV9	TGTGCCAGCAGCGTAGGCCTAATCAATGAGCAGTTCTTC	CASSVGLINEQFF
NA	TRBJ2-6	NA	TRBV7-9	TGTGCCAGCAGCTTAGCTCAGGGTCCCTCTGGGGCCAACGTCCTGACTTTC	CASSLAQGPSGANVLTF
NA	TRBJ2-7	NA	TRBV23-1	TGCGCCAGCAGTCAATCAGACAGCTCCTACGAGCAGTACTTC	CASSQSDSSYEQYF
NA	TRBJ2-2	NA	TRBV19	TGTGCCAGTAGTATCAGCGGCACCGGGGAGCTGTTTTTT	CASSISGTGELFF
TRBD2	TRBJ2-1	NA	TRBV25-1	TGTGCCAGCAGTGCGCGGGGGAAGGTTAGGGATGAGCAGTTCTTC	CASSARGKVRDEQFF
NA	TRBJ1-4	NA	TRBV21-1	TGTGCCAGCAGCAAGATGGACATCAATGAAAAACTGTTTTTT	CASSKMDINEKLFF
NA	TRBJ1-5	NA	TRBV12-3/TRBV12-4	TGTGCCAGCAGTCTGGGCCGGAACCAGCCCCAGCATTTT	CASSLGRNQPQHF
TRBD1	TRBJ1-5	NA	TRBV24-1	TGTGCCACCAGTAACGGGCAGGGGGCAAAAAGCAATCAGCCCCAGCATTTT	CATSNGQGAKSNQPQHF
TRBD1	TRBJ1-6	once	TRBV4-2	TGTGCCAGCAGCCAAGACAGGGGGGCAGGGGGCGGTTCACCCCTCCACTTT	CASSQDRGAGGGSPLHF
NA	TRBJ2-7	NA	TRBV29-1	TGCAGCGTTGATGCCGGGTCCGGCTACGAGCAGTACTTC	CSVDAGSGYEQYF